This TCR beta chain was identified during a study of control samples from healthy donors and cancer patients. Germline V gene sequence: CDR1 LGHDT, CDR2 YNNKEL (reference sequence). V lost 4 bases to trimming and J lost 3 bases, with 13 bases between them. The CDR3 extends over 15 amino acids. Data came from immunoSEQ multiplex PCR; TCRdb stores just in-frame clones and leaves some out. Here the sample spans about 53,000 clones, about 90% being singletons. The chain recombines TRBV3-1 (or the pseudogene TRBV3-2) with TRBJ2-1, with D unresolved. The source is a man aged 60 to 69 with head and neck cancer. The sample consisted of PBMCs. The CDR3 DNA reads as TGTGCCAGCAGCCCCCCGGGCTCCCGCTACAATGAGCAGTTCTTC. Amino acid sequence: CASSPPGSRYNEQFF.